The TCR beta chain under discussion was sequenced for a study of cytomegalovirus exposure and HLA in healthy donors. Per the germline V gene, CDR1 is SGHAT and CDR2 is FQNNGV. V lost 2 bases to trimming and J lost 4 bases, with 8 bases between them. The CDR3 sequence is 13 residues long. The PCR employed 60 Vbeta primers together with 13 Jbeta primers. Assay used: immunoSEQ multiplex PCR; TCRdb lists only in-frame clones, some missing. The table lists roughly 73,000 clones. What was sequenced was PBMCs. This clonotype was sampled from a female donor in good health and CMV-seropositive. The gene calls are TRBV11-2 and TRBJ1-1; D not certain. CDR3 in amino acids: CASSLSRGTEAFF. For the CDR3, the DNA is TGTGCCAGCAGCTTAAGTCGGGGCACTGAAGCTTTCTTT. The variable domain in full, with the rest retrieved from reference TRBV11-2 and TRBJ1-1, is EAGVAQSPRYKIIEKRQSVAFWCNPISGHATLYWYQQILGQGPKLLIQFQNNGVVDDSQLPKDRFSAERLKGVDSTLKIQPAKLEDSAVYLCASSLSRGTEAFFGQGTRLTVV.